Below, one T cell receptor beta chain is given with its context. It lacks a known antigen. Nothing much larger sits one base from this clone, and base qualities are not available. This sample was included in a study of blood T cells in healthy people across ages (dated by TCRdb to 2015 to 2017). Some background on the complete study: In model experiments, template switching captured roughly one uniquely barcoded TCR beta cDNA molecule for every two T cells. To track age-related changes in TCR beta repertoire diversity, the study relied on deep sequencing normalized with unique cDNA molecular identifiers. Four age groups were formed from the donors: young (average approximately 15 years), middle-aged (approximately 41), aged (around 62) and long-lived (around 82). To avoid experimental bias, donors of different ages were spread randomly across the sequencing lanes. The study analyzed two additional independent replicas of 1 million unique cDNA reads from the same blood draw for two donors, one aged 18 to 29 and one aged 80 or older.

The donors were 40 or so Caucasian individuals from Russia, aged roughly 6 to 100 years, who were systemically healthy. Roughly 10 milliliters of peripheral blood were drawn from each donor into EDTA-treated Vacutainer tubes. Ficoll-Paque density-gradient centrifugation was used to isolate PBMCs, with at least 7 million per sample. Trizol reagent was used to extract total RNA from PBMCs, with at least 6 micrograms per sample. The percentages of naive CD45RAhigh/CD27high T cells were determined by flow cytometry on a PBMC aliquot from every donor. Library preparation was by 5' RACE. Instrument used: Illumina HiSeq 2500. A second PCR of about 6 to 11 cycles was run with a J-beta primer mix and a sample-barcoded 5' primer. A template-switch 5' adaptor carrying 12 random nucleotides introduced a unique molecular identifier onto each TCR beta cDNA molecule. At least 2.5 million CDR3-containing paired-end reads were obtained from each sample. First-strand cDNA was synthesized from all RNA with the Mint cDNA synthesis kit, primed by a TRBC-specific oligonucleotide. Following uracil-DNA glycosylase treatment, all cDNA underwent a first 18-cycle PCR with the universal primers M1SS and BC2_uni_R. On the study's bioinformatics: Each sample was normalized by randomly selecting 1 million high-quality reads, each carrying a distinct molecular identifier. Instead of being binned into consensus sequences, reads that shared molecular identifiers were thrown out. CDR3 identification, clonotype clustering and error correction used MiTCR with a Q25 quality threshold and the strictest error-elimination algorithm. Lower-bound total TCR beta diversity was estimated with a nonparametric unseen species model using Euler transformation. The public reads were run again by TCRdb, first through fastp at Q25 and then through MiXCR, and only productive beta chains were kept. Each CDR3 protein gets just one entry, which takes the most common genes and DNA from the rows behind it. The V and J calls here are based on TCRdb, not the publication. The sample contains 800,000 or so distinct CDR3 sequences, 46% of them found a single time. 15% to 20% of the sample is taken by the ten largest.

Inclusive of the bounding cysteine and phenylalanine, the CDR3 is 15 residues long. Only the CDR3 DNA stays, 45 bases, in frame from base 1. The germline V gene yields SGHDT for CDR1 and YYEEEE for CDR2. Trimming accounts for 4 bases at V and 4 bases at J, while the number of junction bases matched to no gene is 10. Beyond this particular receptor, the publication reports: Observed TCR beta diversity per million T cells fell roughly linearly with age, and a significant reduction was already apparent by age roughly 41. Because profiling used bulk unsorted PBMCs, naive and antigen-experienced compartments could not be compared conclusively. Estimates of total diversity based on one million sequenced T cells were regarded as lower bounds and as underestimates. Compared with the aged group, more naive CD4+ T cells, fewer expanded clones and increased TCR diversity were shown by the long-lived group, suggesting age selection. Observed TCR beta diversity correlated strongly with the percentage of naive T cells measured by flow cytometry. Because the CMV infection status of the donors was unknown, age-related changes in expanded clonotypes may potentially have been confounded.

The chain joins TRBV5-6 to TRBJ1-2, with 7 bases matching TRBD1. The specimen sequenced was blood. This sequence originates from a man older than 75 in good health. The nucleotide sequence is given as TGTGCCAGCAGCCTGGGTGTCAGGGGGTTCTATGGCTACACCTTC. It specifies CASSLGVRGFYGYTF.